The TCR beta chain described here comes from a study of blood T cell repertoires in COVID-19 (dated by TCRdb to 2020 to 2021). Study-wide context: Collaborator samples came from the United States, Italy and Spain and covered acute and convalescent phases of COVID-19. Where available, HLA class I and class II types were taken from metadata supplied by the sample provider and were not determined by assay-based typing. Deeply sampled blood TCRbeta repertoires from subjects exposed to, actively infected with, or recovered from COVID-19 were included in the dataset. Nearly every sample came with metadata listing a de-identified subject ID, COVID-19 status, age in years and sex. The repertoires were made available in a free public database intended to serve as a resource for research on the immune response to SARS-CoV-2. The samples were drawn from the first 160 participants of the ongoing ImmuneRACE study and from more than 1,000 subjects provided by 6 global collaborators. The material from the prospective study consisted of cDNA or gDNA derived from T cells, B-cell-depleted T cells, or PBMCs.

Overall study results and their limits: Clinical and demographic metadata were provided uncurated, with the amount varying by source and participant.

In the prospective study, participants were roughly 18 to 100 years old, resided in around 25 geographic areas of the United States, and were enrolled through a virtual design. To assign participants to cohorts, the prospective study relied on clinical history that participants themselves reported in a screening survey and a study questionnaire. Exposed participants had been in contact with someone with a PCR-confirmed or clinician-diagnosed COVID-19 case within 2 weeks of study entry. Mobile phlebotomists in the prospective study collected whole blood, serum and a nasopharyngeal or oropharyngeal swab from every participant. Participants in the prospective study had the option to provide additional blood draws and questionnaires over a 2-month period. Prospective study blood samples were shipped either frozen or at room temperature before DNA extraction. The CDR3 contains 16 residues, cysteine and phenylalanine counted. Only the CDR3 portion is preserved as DNA: 48 bases, with reading frame beginning at the first base. The germline V gene encodes CDR1 MNHEY and CDR2 SVGAGI. Between the V and J ends, shortened by 0 bases and 4 bases respectively, the junction contains 15 bases.

The immunoSEQ Assay, a bias-controlled multiplex PCR, was used to amplify TCRbeta CDR3 regions from genomic DNA. The original methods were these. Nucleated cell counts per sample were estimated from amplification of reference gene primers within the assay. Sequence reads were collapsed and filtered to measure the absolute abundance of every unique TCRbeta CDR3 rearrangement. For each sample, productive Simpson clonality was calculated as the square root of Simpson's diversity index across productive rearrangements. TCRdb stores this immuneACCESS table with in-frame sequences only. Part of the clones is absent; in the studies checked, under half of the shortfall reflects unresolved V genes, and no reason is known for the rest. For V, J and clone size, that table is used; D and trimming come from the DNA. The sample has roughly 240,000 clones on record, 75% to 90% of them singletons. Just over 0.85% of the sample is in the top ten clones.

About this clone: Its antigen remains unidentified. It has no much larger one-base neighbor in the sample; base qualities were not kept.

Rearrangement joined TRBV6-5 to TRBJ1-2, with TRBD1 perhaps the D gene, on 6 matching bases. The sequence was collected from a man aged 45-60 years who had been exposed to COVID-19. Sequences were obtained from PBMCs or T cells enriched from blood (not recorded which). The CDR3 has the sequence CASSYSGGGMGYGYTF. The DNA is TGTGCCAGCAGTTACTCTGGGGGGGGCATGGGCTATGGCTACACCTTC.